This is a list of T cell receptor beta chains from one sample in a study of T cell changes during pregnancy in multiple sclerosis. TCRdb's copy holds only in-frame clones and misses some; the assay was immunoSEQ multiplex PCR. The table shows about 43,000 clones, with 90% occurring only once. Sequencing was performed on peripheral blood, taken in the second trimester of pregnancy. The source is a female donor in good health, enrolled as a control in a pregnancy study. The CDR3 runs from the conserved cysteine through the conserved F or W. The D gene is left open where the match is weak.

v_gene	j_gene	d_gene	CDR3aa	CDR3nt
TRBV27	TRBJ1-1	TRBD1	CASSLGQGAGEAFF	TGTGCCAGCAGTTTGGGGCAGGGGGCGGGTGAAGCTTTCTTT
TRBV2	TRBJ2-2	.	CASSVQGANTGELFF	TGTGCCAGCAGTGTGCAGGGCGCGAACACCGGGGAGCTGTTTTTT
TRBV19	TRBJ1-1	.	CASSPPDSHKARWGTEAFF	TGTGCCAGTAGTCCCCCGGACAGTCACAAGGCGCGATGGGGCACTGAAGCTTTCTTT
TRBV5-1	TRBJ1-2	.	CASSFGGDYGYTF	TGCGCCAGCAGCTTTGGAGGTGACTATGGCTACACCTTC
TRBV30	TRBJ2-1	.	CAWTPQGTYNEQFF	TGTGCCTGGACTCCACAGGGTACCTACAATGAGCAGTTCTTC
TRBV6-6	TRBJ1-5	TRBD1	CASSYSTGIGNQPQHF	TGTGCCAGCAGTTACTCGACAGGGATTGGCAATCAGCCCCAGCATTTT
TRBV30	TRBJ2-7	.	CAWSRKGKREGGAEQYF	TGTGCCTGGAGTCGGAAAGGCAAGCGCGAGGGGGGGGCCGAGCAGTACTTC
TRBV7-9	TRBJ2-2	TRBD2	CASIRRREATGELFF	TGTGCCAGCATCCGGAGGCGGGAGGCTACCGGGGAGCTGTTTTTT
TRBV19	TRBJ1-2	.	CASSIQGQIYGYTF	TGTGCCAGTAGTATCCAGGGGCAGATCTATGGCTACACCTTC
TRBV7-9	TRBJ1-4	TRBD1	CASSLQGQGAANEKLFF	TGTGCCAGCAGCTTACAAGGACAGGGGGCAGCTAATGAAAAACTGTTTTTT
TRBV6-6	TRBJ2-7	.	CASTPWEGGVYEQYF	TGTGCCAGCACTCCCTGGGAAGGGGGAGTCTACGAGCAGTACTTC
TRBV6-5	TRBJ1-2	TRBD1	CASWDRGDYGYTF	TGTGCCAGTTGGGACAGGGGGGACTATGGCTACACCTTC